A selection of T cell receptor beta chains follows, all from one sample in a study of blood T cell repertoires in COVID-19. Repertoires were generated with immunoSEQ multiplex PCR, while TCRdb's copy carries only in-frame clones and drops some. The sample yields more than 200,000 clones, roughly 87% seen once. Sequenced sample: peripheral blood. The receptors come from a human donor in a cohort sampled during active COVID-19. CDR3s include the opening cysteine and the closing phenylalanine or tryptophan. The order of the fields is CDR3 length, clone size, J gene, V gene, D gene, CDR3 protein, CDR3 DNA. A D gene is named only where the DNA matches it firmly. The size of a clone is reported for some rows only, either as once, few or many, or as a class for expanded clones.

>14|.|TRBJ1-4|TRBV5-1|.
CASSLGEANEKLFF
TGCGCCAGCAGCTTGGGGGAGGCTAATGAAAAACTGTTTTTT
>14|.|TRBJ1-5|TRBV5-1|.
CASSLEGVNQPQHF
TGCGCCAGCAGCTTGGAGGGGGTCAACCAGCCCCAGCATTTT
>16|.|TRBJ2-3|TRBV14|TRBD2
CASSQSRLASTDTQYF
TGTGCCAGCAGCCAAAGCCGACTAGCTAGCACAGATACGCAGTATTTT
>13|few|TRBJ1-4|TRBV10-3|.
CAIRTGDFEKLFF
TGTGCCATCAGGACAGGAGATTTCGAAAAACTGTTTTTT
>15|.|TRBJ1-3|TRBV15|.
CATSRGEVSGNTIYF
TGTGCCACCAGCAGAGGAGAGGTCTCTGGAAACACCATATATTTT
>14|once|TRBJ2-2|TRBV5-1|.
CASSLSANTGELFF
TGCGCCAGCAGCTTGAGCGCTAACACCGGGGAGCTGTTTTTT
>15|.|TRBJ2-7|TRBV24-1|.
CATSDGLGGSYEQYF
TGTGCCACCAGTGATGGACTAGGGGGCTCCTACGAGCAGTACTTC
>16|.|TRBJ2-7|TRBV6-6|.
CASSPSNAPSSYEQYF
TGTGCCAGCAGCCCCTCTAACGCCCCGAGCTCCTACGAGCAGTACTTC
>13|.|TRBJ2-7|TRBV13|TRBD1
CASSPRDSYEQYF
TGTGCCAGCAGCCCCCGGGACAGTTACGAGCAGTACTTC
>14|.|TRBJ1-1|TRBV19|TRBD1
CASTTRRQGEKAFF
TGTGCCAGCACCACCCGGAGACAGGGCGAAAAAGCTTTCTTT
>13|few|TRBJ1-5|TRBV7-2|.
CASSLRGDQPQHF
TGTGCCAGCAGCCTGCGCGGGGATCAGCCCCAGCATTTT
>16|.|TRBJ2-1|TRBV5-5|TRBD2
CASSLGGSSSYNEQFF
TGTGCCAGCAGCTTGGGCGGGAGTTCCTCCTACAATGAGCAGTTCTTC
>14|.|TRBJ1-5|TRBV3-1/TRBV3-2|.
CASSHGTGIQPQHF
TGTGCCAGCAGCCATGGAACAGGGATTCAGCCCCAGCATTTT
>16|.|TRBJ2-3|TRBV2|TRBD2
CASSERSGRTQDTQYF
TGTGCCAGCAGTGAAAGGAGCGGGAGGACTCAGGATACGCAGTATTTT
>11|.|TRBJ2-1|TRBV7-8|.
CASSTGSEQFF
TGTGCCAGCAGCACCGGTAGTGAGCAGTTCTTC
>16|.|TRBJ1-1|TRBV5-1|.
CASSFSYVGSGTEAFF
TGCGCCAGCAGCTTCAGTTATGTAGGATCGGGGACTGAAGCTTTCTTT
>14|.|TRBJ2-7|TRBV4-1|TRBD1
CASSQPTHRGEQYF
TGCGCCAGCAGCCAGCCGACGCACAGGGGCGAGCAGTACTTC
>15|.|TRBJ1-4|TRBV3-1/TRBV3-2|.
CASSHRQARYEKLFF
TGTGCCAGCAGCCATCGCCAGGCCCGGTATGAAAAACTGTTTTTT
>16|.|TRBJ1-2|TRBV5-1|TRBD1
CASQSRPGQGAGGYTF
TGCGCCAGCCAGAGTCGACCGGGACAGGGGGCAGGGGGCTACACCTTC
>16|.|TRBJ2-1|TRBV4-3|TRBD2
CASSQEGGGSYNEQFF
TGCGCCAGCAGCCAAGAGGGCGGGGGCTCCTACAATGAGCAGTTCTTC
>15|.|TRBJ1-2|TRBV6-5|TRBD1
CASSYSKTGGDGYTF
TGTGCCAGCAGTTACTCGAAGACAGGGGGCGATGGCTACACCTTC
>14|once|TRBJ1-2|TRBV14|.
CASSQAREVGGYTF
TGTGCCAGCAGCCAAGCACGGGAAGTTGGTGGCTACACCTTC
>15|.|TRBJ2-1|TRBV13|.
CASSRGTYSYNEQFF
TGTGCCAGCAGTCGCGGGACTTACTCCTACAATGAGCAGTTCTTC
>15|few|TRBJ1-4|TRBV5-8|.
CASRARIATNEKLFF
TGTGCCAGCAGGGCGAGGATTGCAACTAATGAAAAACTGTTTTTT
>15|.|TRBJ2-7|TRBV27|TRBD1
CASSLLTGGSYEQYF
TGTGCCAGCAGTTTACTGACAGGGGGTAGCTACGAGCAGTACTTC
>14|.|TRBJ2-7|TRBV15|TRBD2
CATSEGLAGYEQYF
TGTGCCACCAGCGAAGGACTAGCGGGCTACGAGCAGTACTTC
>17|.|TRBJ1-2|TRBV4-1|.
CASSQDLVDAEGYGYTF
TGCGCCAGCAGCCAAGATCTTGTGGACGCAGAGGGCTATGGCTACACCTTC
>14|.|TRBJ1-2|TRBV5-8|TRBD1
CASSLRTGSYGYTF
TGTGCCAGCAGCCTTCGGACAGGCTCCTATGGCTACACCTTC
>12|once|TRBJ2-7|TRBV10-3|TRBD1
CAISVWDSEQYF
TGTGCCATCAGTGTTTGGGACAGCGAGCAGTACTTC
>18|.|TRBJ1-1|TRBV19|TRBD1
CASSIDVIGRGQDTEAFF
TGTGCCAGTAGTATAGACGTAATCGGTAGGGGACAGGACACTGAAGCTTTCTTT